The 12 T cell receptor beta chains presented below share a single source sample, sequenced in a study of blood T cell repertoires in COVID-19. Measured with immunoSEQ multiplex PCR; TCRdb has only the in-frame clones, and not every one. This table holds around 290,000 clones, around 87% found once. The sample comprised peripheral blood. The receptors derive from a woman in her fifties or sixties who had recovered from COVID-19.

In this sample, this clone turned up once. The chain employs TRBV19 and TRBJ1-5; D might be TRBD1 (5 bases). This CDR3 has 15 amino acids. The germline V and J ends were trimmed by 7 bases and 3 bases, with 16 bases remaining between them. Germline CDR1 reads LNHDA; CDR2 reads SQIVND (reference sequence). The CDR3 DNA sequence: TGTGCCAGTAAAATAAGTGACAGCCTCAATCAGCCCCAGCATTTT. It specifies CASKISDSLNQPQHF.

In the case of this clone: This CDR3 is also generated by other DNA sequences in the sample. This sequence joins TRBV29-1 and TRBJ2-7; 11 positions agree with TRBD2. CDR1 is SQVTM and CDR2 is ANQGSEA in the germline V gene. The V and J ends lost 4 bases and 3 bases, in that order; junction bases with no gene match: 2. The CDR3 spans 13 residues. The CDR3 region is CSVAGTSGYEQYF. Written as DNA, the CDR3 is TGCAGCGTTGCCGGGACTAGCGGCTACGAGCAGTACTTC.

In its sample, this clone was seen once. The chain links TRBV10-3 to TRBJ2-2; TRBD2 is a possible D gene (5 bases). Germline V CDR1 and CDR2: ENHRY, SYGVKD. V was pared by 3 bases and J by 1 base, with 12 bases between. CDR3 length equals 16 residues. The CDR3 DNA follows: TGTGCCATCAGTGAACCGGACGGGAAGAACACCGGGGAGCTGTTTTTT. The encoded protein is CAISEPDGKNTGELFF.

The chain has TRBV11-2 and TRBJ2-1, with 10 bases that match TRBD1. The CDR3 runs 15 residues. The V and J ends lost 5 bases and 7 bases, in that order; junction bases with no gene match: 8. Germline V CDR1 and CDR2: SGHAT, FQNNGV. The CDR3 loop is CASSPGTGAGNEQFF. The CDR3 DNA is TGTGCCAGCAGCCCAGGGACAGGGGCCGGAAATGAGCAGTTCTTC.

This chain links TRBV19 with TRBJ1-4; a possible D gene is TRBD1 (6 bases). V was clipped by 5 bases and J by 1 base, with 11 bases between them. Germline CDR1 reads LNHDA; CDR2 reads SQIVND (reference sequence). The length of the CDR3 is 15 residues. CDR3 DNA: TGTGCCAGTAGTCCAAAGACAGGAACTAATGAAAAACTGTTTTTT. Translating gives CASSPKTGTNEKLFF.

This chain joins TRBV4-3 and TRBJ1-1; D not resolved. Germline CDR1 reads LGHNA; CDR2 reads YSLEER. Trimming pared 0 bases from V and 1 base from J, leaving 12 bases between. This CDR3 region has 16 residues. The CDR3 loop is CASSQDSRRSNTEAFF. The CDR3 DNA sequence: TGCGCCAGCAGCCAAGATTCCCGGCGGTCGAACACTGAAGCTTTCTTT.

The chain couples TRBV5-1 to TRBJ2-7; D is perhaps TRBD1 (6 bases). Trimming stripped 4 bases from V and 2 bases from J, with 13 bases between. CDR1 is SGHRS and CDR2 is YFSETQ in the germline V gene. This CDR3 spans 14 amino acids. CDR3 loop: CASSLRTVTYEQYF. The CDR3 DNA follows: TGCGCCAGCAGCCTACGGACAGTTACCTACGAGCAGTACTTC.

The chain uses TRBV28 and TRBJ1-2, with D possibly being TRBD1 (5 bases). Trimming took off 2 bases at V and 5 bases at J, with 18 bases between the two ends. This CDR3 is 16 amino acids long. Germline CDR1 is MDHEN and CDR2 is SYDVKM. The CDR3 here is CASSLPGLHLGYGYTF. CDR3 DNA sequence: TGTGCCAGCAGTTTACCGGGACTCCACCTTGGGTATGGCTACACCTTC.

This clone was picked up one time. This chain uses TRBV15 with TRBJ2-3; possibly TRBD1 for D (5 bases). The germline V and J ends were trimmed by 0 bases and 4 bases, with 11 bases remaining between them. The CDR3 is 15 amino acids. Germline CDR1 LNHNV, CDR2 YYDKDF (reference sequence). The CDR3 DNA reads TGTGCCACCAGCAGAGATCTGGCAGGGCCAGATACGCAGTATTTT. Amino acid sequence: CATSRDLAGPDTQYF. Looking up the rest from reference TRBV15 and TRBJ2-3 gives the full variable domain: DAMVIQNPRYQVTQFGKPVTLSCSQTLNHNVMYWYQQKSSQAPKLLFHYYDKDFNNEADTPDNFQSRRPNTSFCFLDIRSPGLGDTAMYLCATSRDLAGPDTQYFGPGTRLTVL.

The chain combines TRBV7-2 with TRBJ1-1; 7 nucleotides line up with TRBD1. Germline values: CDR1 SGHTA, CDR2 FQGNSA. With V trimmed by 1 base and J by 5 bases, 10 bases remained unmatched. The CDR3 covers 16 residues. Written as DNA, the CDR3 is TGTGCCAGCAGCTTAGAGTCAGGGGGGATCCAGACTGAAGCTTTCTTT. It is translated as CASSLESGGIQTEAFF.

The chain couples TRBV6-6 to TRBJ2-2; TRBD2 is a possible D gene (5 bases). CDR3 length equals 15 residues. CDR1 is MNHNY and CDR2 is SVGAGI in the germline V gene (reference sequence). V dropped 7 bases and J dropped 7 bases, with 19 bases sitting between them. The CDR3 loop is CASTSPPGWGGELFF. The CDR3 bases are TGTGCCAGCACCTCCCCCCCGGGGTGGGGCGGGGAGCTGTTTTTT.

This clone was recorded a few times. The V call is TRBV12-3 or TRBV12-4, the J call TRBJ2-4; the D gene is possibly TRBD2 (5 bases). V gave up 5 bases and J gave up 9 bases, with 11 bases separating them. There are 12 residues in the CDR3. The CDR3 loop is CASSPGLAIQYF. DNA for the CDR3: TGTGCCAGCAGTCCCGGACTTGCCATTCAGTACTTC.